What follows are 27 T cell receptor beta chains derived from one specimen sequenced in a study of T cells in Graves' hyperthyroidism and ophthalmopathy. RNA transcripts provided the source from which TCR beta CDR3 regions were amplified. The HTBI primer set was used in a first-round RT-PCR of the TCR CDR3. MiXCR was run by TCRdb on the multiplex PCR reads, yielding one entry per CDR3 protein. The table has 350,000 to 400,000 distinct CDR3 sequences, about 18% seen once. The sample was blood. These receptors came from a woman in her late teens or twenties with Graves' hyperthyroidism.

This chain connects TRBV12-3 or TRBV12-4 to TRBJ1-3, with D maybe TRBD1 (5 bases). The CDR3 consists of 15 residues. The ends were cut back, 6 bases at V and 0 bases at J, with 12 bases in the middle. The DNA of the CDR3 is TGTGCCAGCAGACAGGACACTGGCTCTGGAAACACCATATATTTT. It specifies CASRQDTGSGNTIYF.

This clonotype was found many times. Here the CDR3 DNA reads TGTGCCAGCGGGCCGACATCGAACACTGAAGCTTTCTTT. It yields the protein CASGPTSNTEAFF. V is TRBV12-3 or TRBV12-4 and J is TRBJ1-1; D is ambiguous. CDR3 length: 13 residues. The ends were cut back, 8 bases at V and 1 base at J, with 11 bases in the middle.

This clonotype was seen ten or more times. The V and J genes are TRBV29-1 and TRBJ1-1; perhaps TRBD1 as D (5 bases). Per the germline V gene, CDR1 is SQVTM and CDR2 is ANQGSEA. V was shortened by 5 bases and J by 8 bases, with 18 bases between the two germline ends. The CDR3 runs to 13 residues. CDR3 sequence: CSVMTEPNGEAFF. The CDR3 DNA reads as TGCAGCGTTATGACAGAGCCGAACGGGGAAGCTTTCTTT.

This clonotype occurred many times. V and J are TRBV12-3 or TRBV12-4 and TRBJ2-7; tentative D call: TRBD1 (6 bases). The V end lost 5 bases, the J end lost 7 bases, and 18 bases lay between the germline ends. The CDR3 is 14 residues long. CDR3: CASSGDIGFREQYF. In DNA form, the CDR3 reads TGTGCCAGCAGTGGGGACATAGGGTTTCGGGAGCAGTACTTC.

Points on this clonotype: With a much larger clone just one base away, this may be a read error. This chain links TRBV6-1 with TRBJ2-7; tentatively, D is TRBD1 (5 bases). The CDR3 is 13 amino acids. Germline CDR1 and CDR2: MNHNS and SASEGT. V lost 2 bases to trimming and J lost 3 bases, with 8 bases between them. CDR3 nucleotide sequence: TGTGCCAGCAGTGAATCGGACATCTACGAGCAGTACTTC. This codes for CASSESDIYEQYF.

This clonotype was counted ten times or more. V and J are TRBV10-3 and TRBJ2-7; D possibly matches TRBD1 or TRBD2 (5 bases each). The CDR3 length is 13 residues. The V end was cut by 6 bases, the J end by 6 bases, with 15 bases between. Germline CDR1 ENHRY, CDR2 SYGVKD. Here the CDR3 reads CAIRGSVGGEQYF. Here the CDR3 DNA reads TGTGCCATCAGGGGCAGTGTTGGGGGCGAGCAGTACTTC.

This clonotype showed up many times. Written as DNA, the CDR3 is TGTGCCAGCAGCTTAAGCCAGGGTGATGAAGCTTTCTTT. This codes for CASSLSQGDEAFF. The J gene is TRBJ1-1, the V gene TRBV7-9, with a weak D call TRBD1 (5 bases). Germline V lookup: CDR1 SEHNR, CDR2 FQNEAQ (reference sequence). The CDR3 has 13 residues. V shed 2 bases and J shed 7 bases, with 11 bases lying between them.

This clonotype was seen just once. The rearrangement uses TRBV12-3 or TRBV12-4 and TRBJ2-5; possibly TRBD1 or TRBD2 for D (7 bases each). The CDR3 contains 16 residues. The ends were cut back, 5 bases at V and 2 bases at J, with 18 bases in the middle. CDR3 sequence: CASSRGDRAGQETQYF. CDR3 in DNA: TGTGCCAGCAGTCGGGGGGACAGAGCCGGACAAGAGACCCAGTACTTC.

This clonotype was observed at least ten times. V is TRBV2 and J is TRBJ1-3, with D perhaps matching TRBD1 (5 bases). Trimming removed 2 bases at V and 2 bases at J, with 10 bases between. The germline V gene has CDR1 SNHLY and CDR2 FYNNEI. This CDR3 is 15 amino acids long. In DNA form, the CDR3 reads TGTGCCAGCAGTGAAATGCGGGGGGCTGGAAACACCATATATTTT. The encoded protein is CASSEMRGAGNTIYF.

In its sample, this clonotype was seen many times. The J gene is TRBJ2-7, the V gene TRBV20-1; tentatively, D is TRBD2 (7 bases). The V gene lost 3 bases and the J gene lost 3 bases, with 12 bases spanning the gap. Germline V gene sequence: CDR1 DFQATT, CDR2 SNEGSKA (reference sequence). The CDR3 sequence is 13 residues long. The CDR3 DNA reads TGCAGTGCTAGGGGGGGAGGGGGCTACGAGCAGTACTTC. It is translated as CSARGGGGYEQYF.

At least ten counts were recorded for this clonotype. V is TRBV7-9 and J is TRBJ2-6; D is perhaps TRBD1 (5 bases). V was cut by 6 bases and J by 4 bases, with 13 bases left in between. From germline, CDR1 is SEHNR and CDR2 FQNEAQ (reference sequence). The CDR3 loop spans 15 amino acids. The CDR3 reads CASSSQVDGANVLTF. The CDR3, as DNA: TGTGCCAGCAGTTCACAGGTTGACGGGGCCAACGTCCTGACTTTC.

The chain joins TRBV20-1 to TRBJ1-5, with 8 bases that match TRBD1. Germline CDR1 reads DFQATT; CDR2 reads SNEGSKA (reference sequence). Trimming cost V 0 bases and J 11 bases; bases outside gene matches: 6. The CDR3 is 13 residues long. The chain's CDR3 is CSAREPRGLTQHF. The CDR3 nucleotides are TGCAGTGCTAGAGAGCCCAGGGGGCTGACCCAGCATTTT.

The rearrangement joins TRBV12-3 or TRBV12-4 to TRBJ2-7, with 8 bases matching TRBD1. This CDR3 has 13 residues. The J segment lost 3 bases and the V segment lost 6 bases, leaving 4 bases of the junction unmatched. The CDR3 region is CASRRQGNYEQYF. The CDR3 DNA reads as TGTGCCAGCAGGCGACAGGGGAACTACGAGCAGTACTTC.

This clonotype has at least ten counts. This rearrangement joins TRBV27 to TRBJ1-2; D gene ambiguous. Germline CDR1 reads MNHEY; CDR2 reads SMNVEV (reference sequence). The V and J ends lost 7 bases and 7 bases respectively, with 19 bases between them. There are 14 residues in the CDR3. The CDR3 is CASTRTSGRSGYTF. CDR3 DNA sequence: TGTGCCAGCACCAGGACCTCAGGAAGAAGTGGCTACACCTTC.

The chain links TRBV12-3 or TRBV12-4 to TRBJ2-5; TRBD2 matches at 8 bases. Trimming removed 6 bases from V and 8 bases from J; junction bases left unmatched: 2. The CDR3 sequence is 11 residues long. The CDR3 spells CASRRGGTQYF. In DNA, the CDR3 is TGTGCCAGCAGACGGGGGGGTACCCAGTACTTC.

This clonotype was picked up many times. The CDR3 protein is CAINSGEEETQYF. CDR3 sequence (DNA): TGTGCCATCAATAGCGGGGAGGAAGAGACCCAGTACTTC. The V call is TRBV10-3, the J call TRBJ2-5; 8 bases agree with TRBD2. Losses at the gene ends were 7 bases for V and 3 bases for J; bases not matched to a gene: 4. The CDR3 runs to 13 residues. CDR1 is ENHRY, CDR2 SYGVKD, per germline.

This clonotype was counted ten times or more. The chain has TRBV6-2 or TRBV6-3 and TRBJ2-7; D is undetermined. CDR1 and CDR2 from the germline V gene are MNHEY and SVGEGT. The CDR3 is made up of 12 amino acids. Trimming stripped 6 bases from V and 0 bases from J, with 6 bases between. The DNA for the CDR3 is TGTGCCAGCAGCTATCCCTCCTACGAGCAGTACTTC. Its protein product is CASSYPSYEQYF.

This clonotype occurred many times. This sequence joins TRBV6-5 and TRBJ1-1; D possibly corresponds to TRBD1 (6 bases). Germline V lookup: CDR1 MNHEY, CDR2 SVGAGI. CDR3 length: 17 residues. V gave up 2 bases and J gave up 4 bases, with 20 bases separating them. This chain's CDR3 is CASSYGGQAFRSTEAFF. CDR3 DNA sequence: TGTGCCAGCAGTTACGGGGGCCAGGCCTTTCGTTCCACTGAAGCTTTCTTT.

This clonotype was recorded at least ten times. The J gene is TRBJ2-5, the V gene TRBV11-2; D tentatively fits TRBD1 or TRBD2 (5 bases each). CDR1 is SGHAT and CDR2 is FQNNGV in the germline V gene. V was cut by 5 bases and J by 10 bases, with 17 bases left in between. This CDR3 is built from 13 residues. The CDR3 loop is CASSQGTHVFQYF. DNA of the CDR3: TGTGCCAGCAGCCAAGGGACCCATGTGTTCCAGTACTTC.

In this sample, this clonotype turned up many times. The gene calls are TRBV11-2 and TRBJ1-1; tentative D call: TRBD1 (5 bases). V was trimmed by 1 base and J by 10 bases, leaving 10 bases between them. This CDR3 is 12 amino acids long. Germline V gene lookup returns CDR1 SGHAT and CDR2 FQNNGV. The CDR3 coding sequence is TGTGCCAGCAGCTTAGTGGGACCCAGAGCTTTCTTT. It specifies CASSLVGPRAFF.

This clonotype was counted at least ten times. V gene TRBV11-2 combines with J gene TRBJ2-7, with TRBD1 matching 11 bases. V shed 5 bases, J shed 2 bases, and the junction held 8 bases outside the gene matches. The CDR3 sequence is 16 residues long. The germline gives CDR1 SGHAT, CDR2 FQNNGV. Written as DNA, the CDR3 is TGTGCCAGCAGCCAGACAGGGGACAGGGGGACCTACGAGCAGTACTTC. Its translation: CASSQTGDRGTYEQYF.

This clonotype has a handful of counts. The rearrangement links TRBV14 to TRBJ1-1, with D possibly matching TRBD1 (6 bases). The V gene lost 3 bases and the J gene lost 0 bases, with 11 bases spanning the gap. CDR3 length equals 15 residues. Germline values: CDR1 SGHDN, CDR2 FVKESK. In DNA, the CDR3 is TGTGCCAGCAGCCATCGGACAGAGATGAACACTGAAGCTTTCTTT. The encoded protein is CASSHRTEMNTEAFF. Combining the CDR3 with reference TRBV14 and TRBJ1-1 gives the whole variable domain EAGVTQFPSHSVIEKGQTVTLRCDPISGHDNLYWYRRVMGKEIKFLLHFVKESKQDESGMPNNRFLAERTGGTYSTLKVQPAELEDSGVYFCASSHRTEMNTEAFFGQGTRLTVV.

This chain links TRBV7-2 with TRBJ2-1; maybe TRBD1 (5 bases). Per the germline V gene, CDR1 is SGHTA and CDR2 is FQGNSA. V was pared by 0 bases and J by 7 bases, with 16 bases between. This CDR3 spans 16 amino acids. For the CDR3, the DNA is TGTGCCAGCAGCTTAGCGCACACAGGCTGGGGTAATGAGCAGTTCTTC. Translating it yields CASSLAHTGWGNEQFF.

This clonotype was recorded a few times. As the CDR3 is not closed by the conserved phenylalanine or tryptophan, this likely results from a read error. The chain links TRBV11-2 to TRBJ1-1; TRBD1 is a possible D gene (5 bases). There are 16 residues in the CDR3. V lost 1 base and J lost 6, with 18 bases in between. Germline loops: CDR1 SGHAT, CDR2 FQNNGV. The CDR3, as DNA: TGTGCCAGCAGCTTAGGGTTGGGGGGAGAACGGCCTGAAGCTTTCCTT. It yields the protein CASSLGLGGERPEAFL.

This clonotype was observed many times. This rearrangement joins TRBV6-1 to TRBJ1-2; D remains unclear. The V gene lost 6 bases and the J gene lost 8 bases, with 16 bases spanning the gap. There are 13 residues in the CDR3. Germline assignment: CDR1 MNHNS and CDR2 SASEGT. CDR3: CASRPRGEGGYTF. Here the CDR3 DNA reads TGTGCCAGCAGGCCCCGCGGGGAAGGGGGCTACACCTTC.

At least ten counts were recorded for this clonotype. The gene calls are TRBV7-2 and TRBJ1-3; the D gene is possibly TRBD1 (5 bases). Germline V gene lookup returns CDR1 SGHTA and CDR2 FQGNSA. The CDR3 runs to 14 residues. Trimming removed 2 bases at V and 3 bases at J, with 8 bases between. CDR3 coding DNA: TGTGCCAGCAGCTTAAGCAGGGTTGGAAACACCATATATTTT. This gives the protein CASSLSRVGNTIYF.

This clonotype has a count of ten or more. CDR3: CAISLGDPSGNTIYF. CDR3 in DNA: TGTGCCATCAGCTTAGGGGACCCCTCTGGAAACACCATATATTTT. The rearrangement links TRBV10-3 to TRBJ1-3; D is possibly TRBD1 (5 bases). The CDR3 loop spans 15 amino acids. Trimming took off 6 bases at V and 0 bases at J, with 12 bases between the two ends. From germline, CDR1 is ENHRY and CDR2 SYGVKD.